The present TCR beta chain was sequenced within a study of shared clonotypes between healthy human individuals. Study context: Per donor, three plates held CD4 naive cells, three held CD4 memory, two held CD8 naive and one held CD8 memory. The study, taken as a whole, reports: The authors sampled blood alone, and tissue repertoires likely differ.

Per the study methods: Sequence data from immunoSEQ were junction-only and lacked quality scores; consequently, filtering differed. Sequencing was performed with immunoSEQ multiplex PCR; in TCRdb, only in-frame clones are kept and a portion is missing. The DNA gave D and trimming, while V, J and clone size come from that table. The profile shows roughly 850,000 clones, approximately 97% of them singletons. The V gene's germline CDR1 is SQVTM and CDR2 ANQGSEA. The CDR3 loop spans 11 amino acids. The naive CD8 subset, CD45RO-negative cells positively selected for CCR7, excluded terminally differentiated effector memory CD45RA+ cells. Concerning this clone itself: The target antigen is unknown. A read error may produce the germline difference seen at one junction end.

The sequencing sample was made of naive CD8+ T cells sorted from blood. The rearrangement joins TRBV29-1 to TRBJ2-5; weak D call: TRBD2 (6 bases). The clonotype was recovered from a man under 40 in good health. CDR3 coding DNA: TGCAGCGTTGAGGATCGCGGGGCCTACCACTTC. This gives the protein CSVEDRGAYHF.